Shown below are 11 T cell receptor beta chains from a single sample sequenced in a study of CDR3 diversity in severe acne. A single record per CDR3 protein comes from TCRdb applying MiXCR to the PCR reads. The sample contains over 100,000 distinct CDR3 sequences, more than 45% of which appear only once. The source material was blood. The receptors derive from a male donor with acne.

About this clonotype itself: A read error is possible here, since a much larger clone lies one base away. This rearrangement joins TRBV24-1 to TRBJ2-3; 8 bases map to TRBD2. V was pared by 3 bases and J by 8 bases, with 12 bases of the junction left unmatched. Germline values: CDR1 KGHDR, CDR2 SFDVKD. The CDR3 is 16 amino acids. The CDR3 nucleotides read TGTGCCACCAGTGATCCGCGGGGGGAAGTCGGAGGTACGCAGTATTTT. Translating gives CATSDPRGEVGGTQYF.

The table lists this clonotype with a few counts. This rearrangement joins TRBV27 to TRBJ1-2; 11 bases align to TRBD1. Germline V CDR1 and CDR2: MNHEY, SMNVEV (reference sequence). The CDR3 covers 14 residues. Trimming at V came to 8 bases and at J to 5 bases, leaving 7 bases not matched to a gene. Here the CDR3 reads CASGWGTGGYGYTF. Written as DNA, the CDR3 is TGTGCCAGCGGTTGGGGGACAGGGGGATATGGCTACACCTTC.

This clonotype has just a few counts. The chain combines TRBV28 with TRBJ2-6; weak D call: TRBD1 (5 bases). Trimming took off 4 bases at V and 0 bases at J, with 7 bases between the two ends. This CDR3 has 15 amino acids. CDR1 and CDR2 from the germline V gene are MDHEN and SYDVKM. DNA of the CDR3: TGTGCCAGCAGTTGGACAAACTCTGGGGCCAACGTCCTGACTTTC. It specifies CASSWTNSGANVLTF.

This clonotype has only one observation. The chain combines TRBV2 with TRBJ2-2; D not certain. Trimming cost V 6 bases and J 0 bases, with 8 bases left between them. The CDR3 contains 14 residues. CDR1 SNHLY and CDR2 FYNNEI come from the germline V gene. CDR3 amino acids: CASSQSPNTGELFF. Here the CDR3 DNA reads TGTGCCAGCAGCCAATCCCCGAACACCGGGGAGCTGTTTTTT.

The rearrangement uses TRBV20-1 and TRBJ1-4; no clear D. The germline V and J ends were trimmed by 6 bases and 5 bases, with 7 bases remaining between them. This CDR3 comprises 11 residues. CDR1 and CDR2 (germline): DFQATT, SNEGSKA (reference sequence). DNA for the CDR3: TGCAGTGCCTTAGAGAATGAAAAACTGTTTTTT. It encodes CSALENEKLFF.

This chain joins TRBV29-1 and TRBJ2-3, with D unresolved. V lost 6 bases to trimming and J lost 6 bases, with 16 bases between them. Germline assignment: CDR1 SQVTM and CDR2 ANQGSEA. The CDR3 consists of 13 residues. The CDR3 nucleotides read TGCAGCGTCCAAAGGTTCTCCTGCGATACGCAGTATTTT. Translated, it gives CSVQRFSCDTQYF.

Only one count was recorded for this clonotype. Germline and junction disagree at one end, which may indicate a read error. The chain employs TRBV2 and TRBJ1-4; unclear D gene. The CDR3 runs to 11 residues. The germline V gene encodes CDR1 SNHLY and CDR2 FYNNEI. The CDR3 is CASSDGSSLLF. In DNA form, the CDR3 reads TGTGCCAGCAGTGATGGAAGTAGTCTGCTTTTT. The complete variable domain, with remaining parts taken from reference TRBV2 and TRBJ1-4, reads EPEVTQTPSHQVTQMGQEVILRCVPISNHLYFYWYRQILGQKVEFLVSFYNNEISEKSEIFDDQFSVERPDGSNFTLKIRSTKLEDSAMYFCASSDGSSLLFGSGTQLSVL.

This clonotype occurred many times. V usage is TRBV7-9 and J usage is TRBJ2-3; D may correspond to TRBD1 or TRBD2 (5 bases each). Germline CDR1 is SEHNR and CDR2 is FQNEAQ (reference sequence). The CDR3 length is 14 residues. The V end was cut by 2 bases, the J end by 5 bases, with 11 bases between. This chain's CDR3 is CASSLLGAGDTQYF. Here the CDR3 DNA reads TGTGCCAGCAGCTTACTAGGGGCGGGAGATACGCAGTATTTT.

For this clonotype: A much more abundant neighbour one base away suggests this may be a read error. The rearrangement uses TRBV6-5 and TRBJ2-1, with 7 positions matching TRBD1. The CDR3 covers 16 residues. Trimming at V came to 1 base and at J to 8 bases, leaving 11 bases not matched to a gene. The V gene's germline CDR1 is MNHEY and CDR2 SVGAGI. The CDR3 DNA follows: TGTGCCAGCAGTTACTTCATAGGGACAGTAAGTTATGAGCAGTTCTTC. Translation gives CASSYFIGTVSYEQFF.

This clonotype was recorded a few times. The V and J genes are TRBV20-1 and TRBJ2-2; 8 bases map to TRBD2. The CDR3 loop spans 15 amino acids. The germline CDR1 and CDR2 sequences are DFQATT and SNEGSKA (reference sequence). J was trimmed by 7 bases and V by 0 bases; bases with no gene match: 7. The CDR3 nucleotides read TGCAGTGCTAGAGATTGGGGGACTAGTGGCGGGGAGCTGTTTTTT. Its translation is CSARDWGTSGGELFF.

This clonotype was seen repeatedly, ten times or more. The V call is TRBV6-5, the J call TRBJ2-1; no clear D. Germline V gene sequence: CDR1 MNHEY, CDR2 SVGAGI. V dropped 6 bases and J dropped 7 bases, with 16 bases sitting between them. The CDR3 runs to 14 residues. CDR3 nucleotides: TGTGCCAGCAGCCTAATTCCCGGTCGAAATGAGCAGTTCTTC. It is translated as CASSLIPGRNEQFF.